The T cell receptor beta chain under discussion was sequenced for a study of beta chain features in type 1 diabetes. Findings and limits, study-wide: High-TCR-expressing cells could be over-represented by cDNA sequencing. A closer apparent resemblance between naive, central memory and Treg TCRB repertoires was seen in patients than in healthy donors.

The investigators reverse transcribed all of the isolated RNA, so they sequenced expressed TCRB transcripts. Generated by immunoSEQ multiplex PCR, the TCRdb table keeps only in-frame clones and is missing some. The repertoire includes 150,000 to 160,000 clones, around 10% of them detected once, and roughly 2% sits in the top ten. V shed 1 base and J 3 bases; nucleotides not matched to a gene: 6. From germline, CDR1 is MGHRA and CDR2 YSYEKL. The CDR3 covers 16 residues. This clone was found a few times. Its antigen is not identified. The chain uses TRBV4-1 and TRBJ2-7, with 10 bases identical to TRBD1. Sequenced material: central memory CD4+ T cells from blood. The receptor's source is a man between 18 and 35 years old in good health. The DNA of the CDR3 is TGCGCCAGCAGCCAAGCCCCGGGACAGGGGATCTACGAGCAGTACTTC. This translates into CASSQAPGQGIYEQYF.